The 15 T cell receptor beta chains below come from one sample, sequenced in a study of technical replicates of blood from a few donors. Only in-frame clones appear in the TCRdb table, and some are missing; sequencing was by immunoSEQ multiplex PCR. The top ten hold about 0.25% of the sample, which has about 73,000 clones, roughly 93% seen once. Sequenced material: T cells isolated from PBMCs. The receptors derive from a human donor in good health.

CDR3 nucleotide sequence: TGTGCCAGCAGCAGACCGGTGGGCCAGGGGCTCAATCAGCCCCAGCATTTT. Protein: CASSRPVGQGLNQPQHF. This chain connects TRBV28 to TRBJ1-5, with D possibly being TRBD1 (6 bases). CDR1 is MDHEN, CDR2 SYDVKM, per germline. Trimming removed 6 bases at V and 3 bases at J, with 21 bases between. The CDR3 totals 17 residues.

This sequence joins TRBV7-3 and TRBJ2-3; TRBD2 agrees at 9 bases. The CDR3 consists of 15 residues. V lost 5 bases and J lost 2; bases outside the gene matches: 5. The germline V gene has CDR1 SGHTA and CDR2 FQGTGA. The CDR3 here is CASSPTSGLTDTQYF. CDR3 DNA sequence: TGTGCCAGCAGCCCGACTAGCGGCCTCACAGATACGCAGTATTTT.

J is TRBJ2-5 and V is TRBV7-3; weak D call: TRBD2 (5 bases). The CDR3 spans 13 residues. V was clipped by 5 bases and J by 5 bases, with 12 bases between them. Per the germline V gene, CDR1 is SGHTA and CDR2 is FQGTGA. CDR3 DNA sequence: TGTGCCAGCAGCCTAGGGTGGGAGGAGACCCAGTACTTC. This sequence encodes CASSLGWEETQYF.

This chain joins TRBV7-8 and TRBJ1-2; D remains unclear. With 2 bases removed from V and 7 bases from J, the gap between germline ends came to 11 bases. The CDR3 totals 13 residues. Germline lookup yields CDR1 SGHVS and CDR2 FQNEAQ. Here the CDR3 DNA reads TGTGCCAGCAGCTTAAACAGTTTGGGTGGCTACACCTTC. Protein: CASSLNSLGGYTF.

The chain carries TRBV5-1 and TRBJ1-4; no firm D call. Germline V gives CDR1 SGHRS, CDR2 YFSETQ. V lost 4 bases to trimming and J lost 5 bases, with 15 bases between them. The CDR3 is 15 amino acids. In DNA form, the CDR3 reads TGCGCCAGCAGCCCCCTGGCCAATCAAAATGAAAAACTGTTTTTT. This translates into CASSPLANQNEKLFF.

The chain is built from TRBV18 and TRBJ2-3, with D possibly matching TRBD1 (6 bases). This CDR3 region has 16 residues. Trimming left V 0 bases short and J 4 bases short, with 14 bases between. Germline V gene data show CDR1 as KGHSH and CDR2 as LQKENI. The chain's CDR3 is CASSPPVAQGPDTQYF. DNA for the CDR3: TGTGCCAGCTCACCACCGGTTGCACAGGGCCCAGATACGCAGTATTTT.

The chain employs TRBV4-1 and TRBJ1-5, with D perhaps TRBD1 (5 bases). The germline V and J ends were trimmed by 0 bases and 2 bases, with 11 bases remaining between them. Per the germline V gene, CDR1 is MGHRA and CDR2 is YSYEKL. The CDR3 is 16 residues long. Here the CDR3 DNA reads TGCGCCAGCAGCCAAGATAGGCAGGGCCGCAATCAGCCCCAGCATTTT. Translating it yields CASSQDRQGRNQPQHF.

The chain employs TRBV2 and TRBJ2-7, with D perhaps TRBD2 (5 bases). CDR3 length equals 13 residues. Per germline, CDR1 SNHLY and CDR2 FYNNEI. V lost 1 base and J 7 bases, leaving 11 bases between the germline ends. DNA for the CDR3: TGTGCCAGCAGTGAAGGGGTAGGGAGAGAGCAGTACTTC. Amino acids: CASSEGVGREQYF.

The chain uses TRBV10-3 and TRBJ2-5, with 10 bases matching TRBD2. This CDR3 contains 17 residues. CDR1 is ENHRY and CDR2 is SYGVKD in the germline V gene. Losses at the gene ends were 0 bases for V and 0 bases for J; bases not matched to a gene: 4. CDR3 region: CAISESVGLADQETQYF. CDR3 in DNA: TGTGCCATCAGTGAGTCAGTAGGACTAGCGGACCAAGAGACCCAGTACTTC.

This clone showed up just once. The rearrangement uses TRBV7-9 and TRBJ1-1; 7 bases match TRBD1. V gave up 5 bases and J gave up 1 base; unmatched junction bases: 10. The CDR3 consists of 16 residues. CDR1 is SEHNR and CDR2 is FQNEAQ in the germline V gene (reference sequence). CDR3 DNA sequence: TGTGCCAGCAGCCCCCGTCCCACAGGGGCGAACACTGAAGCTTTCTTT. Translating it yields CASSPRPTGANTEAFF.

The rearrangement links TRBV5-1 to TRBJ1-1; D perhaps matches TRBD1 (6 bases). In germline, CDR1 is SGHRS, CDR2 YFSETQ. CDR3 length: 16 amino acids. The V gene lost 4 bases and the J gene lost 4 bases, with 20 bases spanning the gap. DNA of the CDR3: TGCGCCAGCAGCCAACTGACAGGTTTTTCCCTCACTGAAGCTTTCTTT. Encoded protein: CASSQLTGFSLTEAFF.

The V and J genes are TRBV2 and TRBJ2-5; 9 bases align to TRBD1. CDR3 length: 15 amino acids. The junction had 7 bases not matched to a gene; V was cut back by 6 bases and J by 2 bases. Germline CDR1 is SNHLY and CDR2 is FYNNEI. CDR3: CASSRQGVGQETQYF. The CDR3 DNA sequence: TGTGCCAGCAGCAGACAGGGGGTCGGACAAGAGACCCAGTACTTC.

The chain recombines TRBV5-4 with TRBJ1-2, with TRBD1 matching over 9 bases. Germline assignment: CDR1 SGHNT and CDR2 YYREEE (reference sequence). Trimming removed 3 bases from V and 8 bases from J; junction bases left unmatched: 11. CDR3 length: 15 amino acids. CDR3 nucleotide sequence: TGTGCCAGCAGCTCCGGACAGGGGAGTTTCGGGGGCTACACCTTC. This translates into CASSSGQGSFGGYTF.

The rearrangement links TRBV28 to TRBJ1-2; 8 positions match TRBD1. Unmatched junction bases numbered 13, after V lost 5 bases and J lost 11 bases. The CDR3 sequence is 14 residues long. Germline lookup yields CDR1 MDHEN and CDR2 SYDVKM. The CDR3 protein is CASSEARDRLLYTF. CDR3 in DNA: TGTGCCAGCAGTGAAGCCCGGGACAGGCTCTTATACACCTTC.

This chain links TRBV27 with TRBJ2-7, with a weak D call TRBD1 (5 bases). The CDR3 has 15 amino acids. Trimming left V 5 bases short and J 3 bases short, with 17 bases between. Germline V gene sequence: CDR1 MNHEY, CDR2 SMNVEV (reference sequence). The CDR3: CASSLKPTVGYEQYF. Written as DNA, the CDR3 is TGTGCCAGCAGTCTCAAACCGACAGTCGGCTACGAGCAGTACTTC.